This T cell receptor (beta chain) appears in the sequencing data of a study of blood T cell repertoires in COVID-19. For the study at large: Samples of COVID-19 (acute and convalescent) were obtained from the United States, Italy and Spain. PBMCs, B-cell-depleted T cells, or T cells provided the cDNA or gDNA that made up the material.

In the original workflow: Scientists estimated how many nucleated cells there were by amplifying reference gene primers. Assay: immunoSEQ multiplex PCR; the TCRdb copy retains only in-frame clones and omits some. V, J and clone size are those of that table, while D and trimming were read from the DNA. The repertoire holds over 60,000 clones, around 73% seen once, with 20% to 25% in the top ten. With 2 bases removed from V and 12 bases from J, the gap between germline ends came to 14 bases. Germline V gene lookup returns CDR1 SGHTA and CDR2 FQGNSA. The CDR3 sequence is 13 residues long. The sequence was collected from a man older than 75 with active or convalescent COVID-19. The chain employs TRBV7-2 and TRBJ2-1; possibly TRBD1 for D (5 bases). The sequencing sample was made of peripheral blood. The DNA of the CDR3 is TGTGCCAGCAGCTTACCTTGGGGCGATGGGCAGTTCTTC. Protein product: CASSLPWGDGQFF.